One T cell receptor (beta chain) is described in this entry. It lacks a known antigen. One junction end disagrees with the germline gene, perhaps due to a read error. The data stem from a study of T-cell memory formation after mild COVID-19 (dated by TCRdb to about 2021). Context from the whole study: TCR sequence clusters from the two donors were found to be largely donor specific. Two young, previously healthy adult volunteers, one female and one male, were included in the cohort. Longitudinal TCRalpha and TCRbeta repertoire sequencing tracked T-cell clones expanding and contracting after mild COVID-19 in a couple of donors.

Sequenced using an Illumina NovaSeq 6000. cDNA libraries for TCRalpha and TCRbeta were prepared by 5'RACE using constant-segment primers, with sample barcodes and unique molecular identifiers added. Trizol reagent was used to extract RNA from every sample. The libraries were amplified in two PCR steps, and the second step added a second sample barcode and Illumina TruSeq adapters. The libraries were sequenced on an Illumina NovaSeq using 2 x 150 bp paired-end reads. The authors processed their data as follows. The reads were demultiplexed and collapsed into UMI-guided consensus sequences using migec v1.2.7. Using mixcr v2.1.11, UMI consensuses were aligned to TRA and TRB V and J templates and then assembled into clonotypes. A clonotype was counted as expanded or contracted only when both edgeR and NoisET called the clonotype significant, with the noise models trained on biological replicates. For edgeR calls, the thresholds were a false discovery rate-adjusted p below 0.01 and a log2 fold-change of 1. As an exploratory analysis of dynamics, max-normalized trajectories of the 1000 most abundant clonotypes were examined with PCA combined with hierarchical clustering. Each responding clone was given a CD4 or CD8 phenotype based on the CD4+ and CD8+ repertoires, which had been sequenced separately. TCRdb reprocessing: public reads trimmed at Q25 with fastp, clones called with MiXCR, in-frame beta chains kept. A single entry per CDR3 protein holds the most common genes and DNA from its merged rows. What appears here as the V and J calls and clone size reflects TCRdb's work, not the paper's. The table for this sample lists 350,000 or so distinct CDR3 sequences; roughly 21% of them were counted only once. Roughly an eighth of the sample is taken by the ten largest.

PBMCs were isolated by Ficoll-Paque density gradient centrifugation. The paper as a whole reports these results and caveats: Contracting CD4+ clones were found mainly in CM and EM memory subsets, while CD8+ clones were enriched in EMRA. The study covered only two mild cases, and larger cohorts including severe cases with pre-infection samples were considered necessary. The detection of some responding clones in pre-infection memory suggests that pre-existing cross-reactive memory T cells joined the SARS-CoV-2 response. The second-wave clones that peaked on day 37 were not confirmed to be SARS-CoV-2 specific. Balanced CD4/CD8 phenotypes were observed for clones contracting from day 15 to 85, whereas a bias towards CD4+ was observed for a second wave of clones expanding from day 15 to 37.

The CDR3 measures 16 amino acids from cysteine to phenylalanine. Only CDR3 DNA is held: 48 bases, read in frame from base 1. The sequenced material came from PBMCs or a T cell subset sorted from them (not recorded which). This receptor chain uses TRBV12-3 or TRBV12-4 and TRBJ2-7, with TRBD1 identical over 8 junction bases. The TCR was taken from an adult woman who had mild COVID-19 (a few samples of this study predate the infection). The sample titles of this study are shuffled in the database, so cell type and time point are left out; the donor was told from shared clones. The sequence in DNA is TGTGCCAGCAGGTTAGGGACAGGCGATACCTCCTACGAGCAGTACTTC. Its coded protein is CASRLGTGDTSYEQYF.